This TCR beta chain was obtained from a study of T cells in Graves' hyperthyroidism and ophthalmopathy. This CDR3 contains 15 residues. The trim removed 2 bases at V and 4 bases at J, leaving 6 bases unmatched. Researchers took RNA transcripts and amplified the TCR beta CDR3 regions from them. The HTBI primer set drove a first-round RT-PCR of the TCR CDR3. TCRdb reanalysed the multiplex PCR reads using MiXCR and keeps one entry per CDR3 protein. This table has roughly 500,000 distinct CDR3 sequences, 35% to 50% appearing once. The TCR sequence derives from an adult woman with Graves' disease, either hyperthyroidism or ophthalmopathy (not recorded which). The sequencing sample was made of peripheral blood or thyroid tissue (not recorded which). The chain recombines TRBV12-3 or TRBV12-4 with TRBJ2-5; 8 bases agree with TRBD2. CDR3 in DNA: TGTGCCAGCAGTTTATCGGGTAGCGGGATAGAGACCCAGTACTTC. Amino acids: CASSLSGSGIETQYF.